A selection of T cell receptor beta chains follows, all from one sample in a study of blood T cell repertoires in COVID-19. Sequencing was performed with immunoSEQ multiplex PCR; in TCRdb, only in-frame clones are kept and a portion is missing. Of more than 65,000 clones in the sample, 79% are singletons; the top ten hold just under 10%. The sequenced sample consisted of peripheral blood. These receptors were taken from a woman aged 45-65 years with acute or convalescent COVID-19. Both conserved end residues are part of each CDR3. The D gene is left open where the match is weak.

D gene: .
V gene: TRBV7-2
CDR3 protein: CASSLRLVSYNEQFF

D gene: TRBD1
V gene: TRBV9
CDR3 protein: CASSLGTGFSSYNEQFF

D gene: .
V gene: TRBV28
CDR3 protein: CASSFGLTSGNTIYF

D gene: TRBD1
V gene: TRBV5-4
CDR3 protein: CASSLPTGGGYTF

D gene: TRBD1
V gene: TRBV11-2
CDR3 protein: CASSPGTGGDYEQYF

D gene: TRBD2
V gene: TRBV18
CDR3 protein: CASSTTGTSFEQYF

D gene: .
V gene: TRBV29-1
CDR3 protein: CSVEDWTGGGSTDTQYF

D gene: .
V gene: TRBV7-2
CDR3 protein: CASSLWEGNTEAFF

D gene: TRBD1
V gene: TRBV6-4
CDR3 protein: CASSTYRGQIDGYTF

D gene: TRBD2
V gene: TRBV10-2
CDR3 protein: CASSASGPTDTQYF

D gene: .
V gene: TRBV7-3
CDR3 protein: CASSSRTGGELFF